The sequence of this T cell receptor (beta chain) was determined in a study of blood T cell repertoires in COVID-19. Looking at the study overall: Sources were T cells, B-cell-depleted T cells, or PBMCs; the material itself was cDNA or gDNA.

Patients from Seattle were sampled longitudinally, starting during active infection. As originally analysed: Reference gene primers were amplified, and this amplification served to estimate nucleated cell counts. The assay was immunoSEQ multiplex PCR, and TCRdb's table has in-frame clones only and misses some. D and trimming come from the DNA, and the V and J calls and clone size come from that table. This sample has around 160,000 clones, with 80% to 90% found just once. Per germline, CDR1 SQVTM and CDR2 ANQGSEA. This CDR3 region has 11 residues. The V gene end was trimmed by 8 bases and the J gene end by 7 bases; junction bases not matched to a gene: 7.

Specimen: peripheral blood. This sequence joins TRBV29-1 and TRBJ1-1; 7 bases map to TRBD1. This receptor was obtained from a woman aged 55-69 years with COVID-19, enrolled during active disease. The CDR3 region has the DNA TGCAGCTTCGGTGGACAGGTTGAAGCTTTCTTT. As protein: CSFGGQVEAFF.